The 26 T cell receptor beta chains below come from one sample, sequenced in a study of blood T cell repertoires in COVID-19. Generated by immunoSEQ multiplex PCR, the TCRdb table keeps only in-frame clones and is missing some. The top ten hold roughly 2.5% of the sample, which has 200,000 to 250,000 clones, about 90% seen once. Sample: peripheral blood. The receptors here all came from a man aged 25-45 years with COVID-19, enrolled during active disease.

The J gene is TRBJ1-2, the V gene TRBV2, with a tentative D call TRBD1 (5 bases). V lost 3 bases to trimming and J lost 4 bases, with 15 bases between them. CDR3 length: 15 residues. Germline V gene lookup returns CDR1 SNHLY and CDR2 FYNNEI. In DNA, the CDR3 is TGTGCCAGCAGTGAGGGGGGTGGGCGGTCCTATGGCTACACCTTC. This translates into CASSEGGGRSYGYTF.

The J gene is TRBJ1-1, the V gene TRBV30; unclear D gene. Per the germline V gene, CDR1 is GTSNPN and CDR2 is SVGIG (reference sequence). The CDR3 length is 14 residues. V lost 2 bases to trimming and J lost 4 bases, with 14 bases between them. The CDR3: CAWSPRETSTEAFF. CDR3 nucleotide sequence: TGTGCCTGGAGTCCACGGGAGACGAGCACTGAAGCTTTCTTT.

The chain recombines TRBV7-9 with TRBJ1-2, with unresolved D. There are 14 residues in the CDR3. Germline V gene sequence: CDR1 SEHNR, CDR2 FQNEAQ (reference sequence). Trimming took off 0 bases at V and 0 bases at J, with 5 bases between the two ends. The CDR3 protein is CASSLATPNYGYTF. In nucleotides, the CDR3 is TGTGCCAGCAGCTTAGCCACTCCTAACTATGGCTACACCTTC. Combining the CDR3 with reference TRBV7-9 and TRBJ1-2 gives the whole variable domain DTGVSQNPRHKITKRGQNVTFRCDPISEHNRLYWYRQTLGQGPEFLTYFQNEAQLEKSRLLSDRFSAERPKGSFSTLEIQRTEQGDSAMYLCASSLATPNYGYTFGSGTRLTVV.

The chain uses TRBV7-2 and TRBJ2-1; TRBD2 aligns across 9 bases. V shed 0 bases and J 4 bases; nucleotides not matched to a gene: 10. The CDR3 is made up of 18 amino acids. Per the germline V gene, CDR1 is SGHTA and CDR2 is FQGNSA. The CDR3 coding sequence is TGTGCCAGCAGCTTAGCCCTAGGGGCGGGAGGGTATTACAATGAGCAGTTCTTC. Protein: CASSLALGAGGYYNEQFF.

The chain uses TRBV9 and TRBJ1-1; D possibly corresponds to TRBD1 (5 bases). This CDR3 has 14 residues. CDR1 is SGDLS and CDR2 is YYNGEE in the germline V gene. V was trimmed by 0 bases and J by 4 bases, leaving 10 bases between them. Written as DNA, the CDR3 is TGTGCCAGCAGCGTAGACGGGGGGGGCACTGAAGCTTTCTTT. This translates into CASSVDGGGTEAFF.

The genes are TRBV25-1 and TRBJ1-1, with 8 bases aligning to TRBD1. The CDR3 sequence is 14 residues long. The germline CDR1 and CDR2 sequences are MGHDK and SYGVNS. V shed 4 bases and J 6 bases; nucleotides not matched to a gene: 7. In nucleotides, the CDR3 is TGTGCCAGCAGTGGGACAGGGATGAAGGCTGAAGCTTTCTTT. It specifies CASSGTGMKAEAFF.

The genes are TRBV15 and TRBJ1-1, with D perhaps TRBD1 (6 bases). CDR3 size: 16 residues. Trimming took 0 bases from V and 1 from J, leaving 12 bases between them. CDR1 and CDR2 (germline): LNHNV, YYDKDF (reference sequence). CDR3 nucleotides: TGTGCCACCAGCAGAGAATCAGGGGTCCAGAACACTGAAGCTTTCTTT. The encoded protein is CATSRESGVQNTEAFF.

DNA of the CDR3: TGTGCCAGCGGAAGCCAGGGGACCTCTAATGAAAAACTGTTTTTT. Translating it yields CASGSQGTSNEKLFF. V is TRBV2 and J is TRBJ1-4, with D possibly matching TRBD1 (6 bases). Germline V gene data show CDR1 as SNHLY and CDR2 as FYNNEI. Trimming took off 8 bases at V and 3 bases at J, with 16 bases between the two ends. This CDR3 has 15 amino acids.

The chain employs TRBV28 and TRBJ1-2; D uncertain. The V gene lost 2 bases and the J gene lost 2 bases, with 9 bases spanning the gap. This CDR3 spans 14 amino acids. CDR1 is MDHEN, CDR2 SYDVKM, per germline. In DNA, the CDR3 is TGTGCCAGCAGTTTAACTCTCTGGAACTATGGCTACACCTTC. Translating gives CASSLTLWNYGYTF.

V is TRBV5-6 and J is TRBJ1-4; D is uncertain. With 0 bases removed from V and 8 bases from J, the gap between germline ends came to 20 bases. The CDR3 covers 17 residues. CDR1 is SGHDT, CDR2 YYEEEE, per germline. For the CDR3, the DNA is TGTGCCAGCAGCTTGGAGAGTAGCGGATCCCTTTGGGAAAAACTGTTTTTT. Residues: CASSLESSGSLWEKLFF.

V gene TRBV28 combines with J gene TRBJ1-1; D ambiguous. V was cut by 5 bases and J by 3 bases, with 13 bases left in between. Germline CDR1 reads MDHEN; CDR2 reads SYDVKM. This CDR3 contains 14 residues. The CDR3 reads CASSLRGPDTEAFF. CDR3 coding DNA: TGTGCCAGCAGTCTGCGCGGGCCGGACACTGAAGCTTTCTTT.

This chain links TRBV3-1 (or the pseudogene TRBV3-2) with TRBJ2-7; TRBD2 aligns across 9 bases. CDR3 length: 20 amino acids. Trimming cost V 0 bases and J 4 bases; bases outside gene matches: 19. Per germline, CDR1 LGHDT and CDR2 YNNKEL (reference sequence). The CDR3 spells CASSQDPPRSAGGRSYEQYF. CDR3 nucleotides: TGTGCCAGCAGCCAAGATCCCCCCCGTTCAGCGGGAGGACGATCGTACGAGCAGTACTTC.

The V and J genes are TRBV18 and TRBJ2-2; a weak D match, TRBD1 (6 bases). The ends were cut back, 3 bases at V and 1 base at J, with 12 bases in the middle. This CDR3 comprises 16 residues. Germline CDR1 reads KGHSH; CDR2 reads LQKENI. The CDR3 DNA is TGTGCCAGCTCACCTAACCCACAGGGGAACACCGGGGAGCTGTTTTTT. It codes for CASSPNPQGNTGELFF. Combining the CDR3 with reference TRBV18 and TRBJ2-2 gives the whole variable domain NAGVMQNPRHLVRRRGQEARLRCSPMKGHSHVYWYRQLPEEGLKFMVYLQKENIIDESGMPKERFSAEFPKEGPSILRIQQVVRGDSAAYFCASSPNPQGNTGELFFGEGSRLTVL.

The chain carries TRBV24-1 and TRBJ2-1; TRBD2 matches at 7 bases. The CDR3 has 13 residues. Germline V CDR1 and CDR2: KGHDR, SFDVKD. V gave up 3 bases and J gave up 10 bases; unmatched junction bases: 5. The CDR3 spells CATSDDLAEEQFF. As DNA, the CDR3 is TGTGCCACCAGTGATGACCTAGCGGAGGAGCAGTTCTTC.

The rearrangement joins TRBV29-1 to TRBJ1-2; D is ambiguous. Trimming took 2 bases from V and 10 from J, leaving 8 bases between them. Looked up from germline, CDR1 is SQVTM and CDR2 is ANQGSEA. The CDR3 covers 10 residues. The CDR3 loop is CSVEREYYTF. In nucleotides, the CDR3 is TGCAGCGTTGAAAGGGAGTACTACACCTTC.

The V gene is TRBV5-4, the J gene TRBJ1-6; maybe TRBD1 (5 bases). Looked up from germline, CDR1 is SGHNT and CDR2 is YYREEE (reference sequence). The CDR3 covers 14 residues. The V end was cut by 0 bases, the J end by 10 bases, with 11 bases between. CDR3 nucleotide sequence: TGTGCCAGCAGCTTGGGGTGGGGCTCCTCACCCCTCCACTTT. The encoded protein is CASSLGWGSSPLHF.

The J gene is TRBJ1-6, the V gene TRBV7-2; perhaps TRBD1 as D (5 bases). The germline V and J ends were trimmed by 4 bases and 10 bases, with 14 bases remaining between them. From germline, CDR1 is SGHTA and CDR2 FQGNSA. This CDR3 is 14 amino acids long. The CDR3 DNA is TGTGCCAGCAGCTCCCGGGAGGGACGCTCACCCCTCCACTTT. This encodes CASSSREGRSPLHF.

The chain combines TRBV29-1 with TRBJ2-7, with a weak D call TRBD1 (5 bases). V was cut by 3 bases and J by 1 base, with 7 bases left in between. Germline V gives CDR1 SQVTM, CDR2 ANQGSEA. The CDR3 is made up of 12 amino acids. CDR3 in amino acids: CSVEGRSYEQYF. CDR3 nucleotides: TGCAGCGTTGAGGGGCGGTCCTACGAGCAGTACTTC.

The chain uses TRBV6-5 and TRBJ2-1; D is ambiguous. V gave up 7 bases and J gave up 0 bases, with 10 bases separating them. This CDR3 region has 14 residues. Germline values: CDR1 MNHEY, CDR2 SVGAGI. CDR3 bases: TGTGCCAGCACCGACTCCTACTCCTACAATGAGCAGTTCTTC. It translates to CASTDSYSYNEQFF.

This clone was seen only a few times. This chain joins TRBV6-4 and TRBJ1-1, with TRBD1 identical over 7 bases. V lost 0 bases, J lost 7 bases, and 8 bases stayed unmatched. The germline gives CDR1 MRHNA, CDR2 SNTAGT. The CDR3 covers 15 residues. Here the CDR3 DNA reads TGTGCCAGCAGTGACTCCTTAGGAGGGGGCCATGAAGCTTTCTTT. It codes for CASSDSLGGGHEAFF.

CDR3 residues: CASSLKGTGAEPQHF. Here the CDR3 DNA reads TGTGCCAGCAGCTTGAAAGGAACAGGGGCCGAGCCCCAGCATTTT. The chain recombines TRBV5-4 with TRBJ1-5, with TRBD1 matching over 7 bases. Germline V gene lookup returns CDR1 SGHNT and CDR2 YYREEE (reference sequence). Trimming at V came to 1 base and at J to 8 bases, leaving 9 bases not matched to a gene. CDR3 length: 15 amino acids.

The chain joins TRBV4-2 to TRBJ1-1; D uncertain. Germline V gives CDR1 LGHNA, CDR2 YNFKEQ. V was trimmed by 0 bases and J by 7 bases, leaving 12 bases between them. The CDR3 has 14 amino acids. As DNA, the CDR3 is TGTGCCAGCAGCCAAGAAGCCGGGGAGGGTGAAGCTTTCTTT. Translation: CASSQEAGEGEAFF.

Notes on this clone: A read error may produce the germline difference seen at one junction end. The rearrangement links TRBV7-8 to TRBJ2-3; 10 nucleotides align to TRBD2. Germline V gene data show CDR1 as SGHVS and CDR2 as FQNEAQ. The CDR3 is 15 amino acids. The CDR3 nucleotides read TGTGCCAGCAGCCTAGCGGGGGCCCGCACAGATACGCAGTATTTT. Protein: CASSLAGARTDTQYF.

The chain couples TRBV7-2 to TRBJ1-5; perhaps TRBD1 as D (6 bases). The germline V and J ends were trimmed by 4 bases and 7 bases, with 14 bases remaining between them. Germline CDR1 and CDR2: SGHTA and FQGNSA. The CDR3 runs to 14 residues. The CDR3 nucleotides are TGTGCCAGCAGCTCTTCAGGGGTCGAGCAGCCCCAGCATTTT. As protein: CASSSSGVEQPQHF.

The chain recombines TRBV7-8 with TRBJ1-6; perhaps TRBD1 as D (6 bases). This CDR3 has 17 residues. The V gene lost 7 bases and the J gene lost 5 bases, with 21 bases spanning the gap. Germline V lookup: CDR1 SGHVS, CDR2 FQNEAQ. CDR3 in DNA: TGTGCCAGCACAACACACAGGGTCCCCTATGATAATTCACCCCTCCACTTT. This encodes CASTTHRVPYDNSPLHF.

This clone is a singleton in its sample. The CDR3 coding sequence is TGCGCCAGCCACACACACGGAGGGTTGAACACTGAAGCTTTCTTT. Translated, it gives CASHTHGGLNTEAFF. The chain recombines TRBV5-1 with TRBJ1-1, with unresolved D. V was pared by 7 bases and J by 0 bases, with 16 bases between. Per germline, CDR1 SGHRS and CDR2 YFSETQ. CDR3 size: 15 residues.